The clone carrying this T cell receptor (beta chain) was picked up a small number of times. Trimming removed 9 bases from V and 8 bases from J, with 8 bases in between. There are 10 residues in the CDR3. Germline assignment: CDR1 MRHNA and CDR2 SNTAGT. This entry is derived from a study of CD4 and CD8 cells across lung adenocarcinoma regions. The patients had localized lung adenocarcinoma, a non-small cell subtype. TCRdb itself ran the PCR reads through MiXCR, one entry per CDR3 protein. This sample has around 10,000 distinct CDR3 sequences, with roughly 51% found just once. Sequencing input: CD8+ T cells from the margin of a lung tumor. The V gene is TRBV6-4, the J gene TRBJ2-1; D not certain. The TCR sequence derives from a male donor with lung adenocarcinoma. The CD4 and CD8 labels of this study may be unreliable. This CDR3 reads CARSPDEQFF. CDR3 DNA sequence: TGTGCCAGGTCCCCCGATGAGCAGTTCTTC.